Given below is one TCR beta chain in context. The V end was cut by 6 bases, the J end by 4 bases, with 4 bases between. The V gene's germline CDR1 is SQVTM and CDR2 ANQGSEA. The length of the CDR3 is 10 residues. These data belong to a study of STAT5B mutations in CD4+ large granular lymphocyte leukemia. Libraries were prepared by immunoSEQ multiplex PCR; TCRdb keeps only in-frame clonotypes and omits some of them. The table lists more than 30,000 clones, less than 70% of them singletons. The chain combines TRBV29-1 with TRBJ2-1; the D is unclear. Sequencing was done on a sample of CD4+ T cells from blood buffy coats. The sequence derives from a human donor in good health. CDR3 in DNA: TGCAGCGTAGGGTACAATGAGCAGTTCTTC. It codes for CSVGYNEQFF.